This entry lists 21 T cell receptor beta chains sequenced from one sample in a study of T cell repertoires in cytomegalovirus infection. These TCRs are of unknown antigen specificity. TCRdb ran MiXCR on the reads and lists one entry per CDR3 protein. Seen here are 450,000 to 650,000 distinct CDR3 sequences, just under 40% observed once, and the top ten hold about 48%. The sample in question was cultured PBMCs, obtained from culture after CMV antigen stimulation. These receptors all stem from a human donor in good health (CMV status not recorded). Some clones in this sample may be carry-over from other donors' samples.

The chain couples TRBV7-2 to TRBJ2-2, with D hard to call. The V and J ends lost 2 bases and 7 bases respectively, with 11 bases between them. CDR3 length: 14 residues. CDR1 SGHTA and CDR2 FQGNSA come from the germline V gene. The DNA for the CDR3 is TGTGCCAGCAGCTTAAATAGGTTCGTCGGGGAGCTGTTTTTT. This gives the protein CASSLNRFVGELFF.

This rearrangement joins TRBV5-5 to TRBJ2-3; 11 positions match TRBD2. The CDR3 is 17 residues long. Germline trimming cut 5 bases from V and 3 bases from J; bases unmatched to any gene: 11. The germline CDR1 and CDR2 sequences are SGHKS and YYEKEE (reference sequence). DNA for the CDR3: TGTGCCAGCAGATTTGCTGGACTAGCGGGTTCAACAGATACGCAGTATTTT. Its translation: CASRFAGLAGSTDTQYF.

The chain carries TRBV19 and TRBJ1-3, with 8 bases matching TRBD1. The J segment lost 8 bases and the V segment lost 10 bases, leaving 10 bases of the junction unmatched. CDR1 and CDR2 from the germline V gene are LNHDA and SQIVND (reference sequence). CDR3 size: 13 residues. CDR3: CATWDRFSYTIYF. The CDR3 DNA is TGTGCCACCTGGGACAGGTTCAGCTACACCATATATTTT.

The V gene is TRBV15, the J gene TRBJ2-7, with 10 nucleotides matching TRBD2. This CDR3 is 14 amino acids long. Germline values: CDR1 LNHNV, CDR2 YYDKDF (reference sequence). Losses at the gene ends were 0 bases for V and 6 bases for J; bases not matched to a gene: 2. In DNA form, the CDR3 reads TGTGCCACCAGCAGAGAGCTAGCGGGAGCCGAGCAGTACTTC. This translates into CATSRELAGAEQYF.

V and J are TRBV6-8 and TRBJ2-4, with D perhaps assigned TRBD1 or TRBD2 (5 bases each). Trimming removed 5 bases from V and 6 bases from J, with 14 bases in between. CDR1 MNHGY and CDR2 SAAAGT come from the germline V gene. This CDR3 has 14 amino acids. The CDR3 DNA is TGTGCCAGCAGTCGCCCCCGGGACGGAAACATTCAGTACTTC. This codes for CASSRPRDGNIQYF.

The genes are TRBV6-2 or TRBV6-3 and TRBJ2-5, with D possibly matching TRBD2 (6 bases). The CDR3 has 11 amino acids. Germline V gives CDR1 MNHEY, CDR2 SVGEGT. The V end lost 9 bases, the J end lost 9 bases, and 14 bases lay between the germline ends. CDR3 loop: CARREVVAQYF. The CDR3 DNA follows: TGTGCCAGGAGGGAGGTCGTGGCCCAGTACTTC.

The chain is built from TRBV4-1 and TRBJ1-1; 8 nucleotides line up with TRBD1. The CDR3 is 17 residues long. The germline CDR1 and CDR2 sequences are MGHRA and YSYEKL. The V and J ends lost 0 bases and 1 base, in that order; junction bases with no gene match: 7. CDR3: CASSQEPRDRGNTEAFF. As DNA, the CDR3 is TGCGCCAGCAGCCAAGAACCCCGTGACAGGGGGAACACTGAAGCTTTCTTT.

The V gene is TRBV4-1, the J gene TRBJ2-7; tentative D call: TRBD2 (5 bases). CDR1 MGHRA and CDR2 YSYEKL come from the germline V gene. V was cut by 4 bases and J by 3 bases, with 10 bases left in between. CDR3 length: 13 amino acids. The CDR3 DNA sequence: TGCGCCAGCAGCCCCGGTGAGGGCTACGAGCAGTACTTC. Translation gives CASSPGEGYEQYF.

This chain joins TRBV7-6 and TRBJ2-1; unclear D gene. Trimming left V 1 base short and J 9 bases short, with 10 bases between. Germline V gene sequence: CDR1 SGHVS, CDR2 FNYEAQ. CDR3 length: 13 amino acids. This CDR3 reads CASSLVETSEQFF. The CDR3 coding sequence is TGTGCCAGCAGCTTAGTGGAGACTTCTGAGCAGTTCTTC.

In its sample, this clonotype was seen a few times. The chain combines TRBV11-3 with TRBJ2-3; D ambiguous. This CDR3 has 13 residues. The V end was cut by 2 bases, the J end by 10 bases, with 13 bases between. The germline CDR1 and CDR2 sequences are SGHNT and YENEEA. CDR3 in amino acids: CASSLMENYAQYF. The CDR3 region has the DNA TGTGCCAGCAGCTTAATGGAAAACTATGCGCAGTATTTT.

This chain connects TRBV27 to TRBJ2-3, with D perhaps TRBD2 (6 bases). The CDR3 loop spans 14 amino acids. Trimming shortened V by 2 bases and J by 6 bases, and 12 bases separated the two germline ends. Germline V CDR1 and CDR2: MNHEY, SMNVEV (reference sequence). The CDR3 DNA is TGTGCCAGCAGTTTACGGGGGTTCGGGGATACGCAGTATTTT. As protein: CASSLRGFGDTQYF.

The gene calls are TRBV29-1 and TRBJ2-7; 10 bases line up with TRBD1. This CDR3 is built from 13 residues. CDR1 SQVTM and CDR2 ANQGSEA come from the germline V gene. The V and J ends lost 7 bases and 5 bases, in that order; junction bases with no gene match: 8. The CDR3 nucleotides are TGCAGCGCTACGGGACAGGGGATCGACGAGCAGTACTTC. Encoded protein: CSATGQGIDEQYF.

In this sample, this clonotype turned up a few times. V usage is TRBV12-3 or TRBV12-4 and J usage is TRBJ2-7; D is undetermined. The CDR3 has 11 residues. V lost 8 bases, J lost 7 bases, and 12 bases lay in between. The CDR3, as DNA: TGTGCCAGCGCCAGTGCCTGGGAGCAGTACTTC. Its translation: CASASAWEQYF.

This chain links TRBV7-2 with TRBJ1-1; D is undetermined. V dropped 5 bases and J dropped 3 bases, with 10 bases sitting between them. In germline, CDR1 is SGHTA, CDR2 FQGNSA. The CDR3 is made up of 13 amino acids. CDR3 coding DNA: TGTGCCAGCAGCCTGAGATTTTACACTGAAGCTTTCTTT. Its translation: CASSLRFYTEAFF. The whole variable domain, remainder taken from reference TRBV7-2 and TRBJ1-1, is GAGVSQSPSNKVTEKGKDVELRCDPISGHTALYWYRQSLGQGLEFLIYFQGNSAPDKSGLPSDRFSAERTGGSVSTLTIQRTQQEDSAVYLCASSLRFYTEAFFGQGTRLTVV.

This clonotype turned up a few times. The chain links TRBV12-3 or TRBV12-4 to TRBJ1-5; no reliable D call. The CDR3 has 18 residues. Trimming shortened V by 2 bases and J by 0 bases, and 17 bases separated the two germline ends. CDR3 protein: CASSLTGWASDSNQPQHF. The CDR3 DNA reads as TGTGCCAGCAGTTTAACTGGTTGGGCCTCCGATAGCAATCAGCCCCAGCATTTT.

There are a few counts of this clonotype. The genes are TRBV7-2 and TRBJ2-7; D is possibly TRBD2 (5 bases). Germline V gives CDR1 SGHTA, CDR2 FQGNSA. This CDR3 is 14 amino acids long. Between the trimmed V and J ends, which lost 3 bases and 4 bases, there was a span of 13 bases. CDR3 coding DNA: TGTGCCAGCAGCTTCTCCTCCGGGATTTACGAGCAGTACTTC. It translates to CASSFSSGIYEQYF.

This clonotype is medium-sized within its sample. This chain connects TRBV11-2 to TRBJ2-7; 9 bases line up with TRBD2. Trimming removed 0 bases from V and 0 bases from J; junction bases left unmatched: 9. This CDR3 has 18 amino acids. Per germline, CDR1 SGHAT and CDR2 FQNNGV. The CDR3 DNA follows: TGTGCCAGCAGCTTAGATCGCGGGGGGGGTGGTGGCTCCTACGAGCAGTACTTC. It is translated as CASSLDRGGGGGSYEQYF.

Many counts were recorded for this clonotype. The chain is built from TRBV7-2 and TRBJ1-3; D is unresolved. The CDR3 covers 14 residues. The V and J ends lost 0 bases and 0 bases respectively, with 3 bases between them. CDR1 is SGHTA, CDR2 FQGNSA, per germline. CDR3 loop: CASSLAVSGNTIYF. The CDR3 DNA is TGTGCCAGCAGCTTAGCAGTCTCTGGAAACACCATATATTTT.

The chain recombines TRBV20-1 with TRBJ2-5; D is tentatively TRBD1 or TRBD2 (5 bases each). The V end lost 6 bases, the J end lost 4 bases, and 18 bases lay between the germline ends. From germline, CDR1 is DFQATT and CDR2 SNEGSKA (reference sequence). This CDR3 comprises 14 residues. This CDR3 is CSAPTGIQGETQYF. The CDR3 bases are TGCAGTGCCCCAACCGGGATCCAGGGAGAGACCCAGTACTTC.

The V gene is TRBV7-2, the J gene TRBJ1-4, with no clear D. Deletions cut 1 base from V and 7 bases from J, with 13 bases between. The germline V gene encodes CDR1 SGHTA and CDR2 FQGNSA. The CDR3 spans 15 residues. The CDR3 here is CASSLDSVRAEKLFF. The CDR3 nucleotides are TGTGCCAGCAGCTTAGATTCGGTCAGAGCTGAAAAACTGTTTTTT.

The CDR3 region has the DNA TGCGCCAGCAGCTTCAGCGTAGCGGGGTACAATGAGCAGTTCTTC. Translation gives CASSFSVAGYNEQFF. The rearrangement joins TRBV5-1 to TRBJ2-1; TRBD2 matches at 8 bases. There are 15 residues in the CDR3. With V trimmed by 2 bases and J by 4 bases, 5 bases remained unmatched. The germline CDR1 and CDR2 sequences are SGHRS and YFSETQ. The variable domain in full, with the rest retrieved from reference TRBV5-1 and TRBJ2-1, is KAGVTQTPRYLIKTRGQQVTLSCSPISGHRSVSWYQQTPGQGLQFLFEYFSETQRNKGNFPGRFSGRQFSNSRSEMNVSTLELGDSALYLCASSFSVAGYNEQFFGPGTRLTVL.